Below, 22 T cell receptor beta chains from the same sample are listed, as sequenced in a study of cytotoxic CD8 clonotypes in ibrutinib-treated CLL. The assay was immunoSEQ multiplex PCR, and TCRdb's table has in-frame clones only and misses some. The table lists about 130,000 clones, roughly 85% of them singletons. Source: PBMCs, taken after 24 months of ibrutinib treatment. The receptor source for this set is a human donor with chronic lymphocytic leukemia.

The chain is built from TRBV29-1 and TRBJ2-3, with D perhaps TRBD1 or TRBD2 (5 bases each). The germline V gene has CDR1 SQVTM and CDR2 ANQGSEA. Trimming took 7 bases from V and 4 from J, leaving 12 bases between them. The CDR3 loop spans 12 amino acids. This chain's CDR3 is CSGRRGPDTQYF. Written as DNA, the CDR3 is TGCAGCGGCCGCCGGGGCCCAGATACGCAGTATTTT.

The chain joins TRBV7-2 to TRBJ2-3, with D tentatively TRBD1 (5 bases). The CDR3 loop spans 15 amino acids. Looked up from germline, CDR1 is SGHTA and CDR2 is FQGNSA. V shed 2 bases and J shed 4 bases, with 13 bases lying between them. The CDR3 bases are TGTGCCAGCAGCTTATGGGGCAGGGTTTCAGATACGCAGTATTTT. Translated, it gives CASSLWGRVSDTQYF.

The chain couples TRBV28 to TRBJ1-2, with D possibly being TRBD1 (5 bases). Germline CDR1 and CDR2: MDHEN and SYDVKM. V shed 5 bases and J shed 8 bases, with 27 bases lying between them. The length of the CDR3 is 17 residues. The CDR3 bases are TGTGCCAGCAGTAGAAGTGACAGAGTCGGAACCTTAAAGGGCTACACCTTC. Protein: CASSRSDRVGTLKGYTF.

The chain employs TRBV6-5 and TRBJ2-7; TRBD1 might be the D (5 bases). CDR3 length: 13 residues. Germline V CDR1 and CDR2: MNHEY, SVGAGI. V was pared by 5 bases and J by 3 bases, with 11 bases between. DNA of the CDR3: TGTGCCAGCAGTAGAAAGGGGAACTACGAGCAGTACTTC. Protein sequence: CASSRKGNYEQYF.

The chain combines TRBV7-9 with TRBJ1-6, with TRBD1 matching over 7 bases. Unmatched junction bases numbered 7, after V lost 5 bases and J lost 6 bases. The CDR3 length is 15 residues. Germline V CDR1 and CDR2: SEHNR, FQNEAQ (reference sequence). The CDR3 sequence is CASSGERQGNSPLHF. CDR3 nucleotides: TGTGCCAGCAGCGGGGAGAGACAGGGTAATTCACCCCTCCACTTT.

The CDR3 DNA reads TGCAGCGTTGAAGGAGGCTACACCTTC. Translating gives CSVEGGYTF. The chain recombines TRBV29-1 with TRBJ1-2; D remains ambiguous. CDR3 size: 9 residues. Germline CDR1 is SQVTM and CDR2 is ANQGSEA. Trimming removed 1 base at V and 8 bases at J, with 2 bases between.

The CDR3 coding sequence is TGTGCCAGTAGTTGGACTAGCGGGAGTGTGTACAATGAGCAGTTCTTC. Its translation: CASSWTSGSVYNEQFF. The rearrangement links TRBV19 to TRBJ2-1; 13 bases match TRBD2. The junction had 5 bases not matched to a gene; V was cut back by 5 bases and J by 4 bases. The germline V gene has CDR1 LNHDA and CDR2 SQIVND (reference sequence). The CDR3 length is 16 residues.

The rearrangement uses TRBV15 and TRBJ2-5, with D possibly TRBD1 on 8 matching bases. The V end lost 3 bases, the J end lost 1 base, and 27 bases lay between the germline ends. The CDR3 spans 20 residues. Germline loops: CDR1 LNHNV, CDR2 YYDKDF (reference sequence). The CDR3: CATSRGFVLRGRGGQETQYF. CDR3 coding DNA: TGTGCCACCAGCAGGGGCTTTGTCCTCAGGGGGCGCGGGGGCCAAGAGACCCAGTACTTC.

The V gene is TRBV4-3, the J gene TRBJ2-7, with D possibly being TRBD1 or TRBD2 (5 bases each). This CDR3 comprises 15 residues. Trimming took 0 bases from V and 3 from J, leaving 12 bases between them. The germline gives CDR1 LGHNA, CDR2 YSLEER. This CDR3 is CASSQEPGTSYEQYF. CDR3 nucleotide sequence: TGCGCCAGCAGCCAAGAACCAGGGACCAGCTACGAGCAGTACTTC.

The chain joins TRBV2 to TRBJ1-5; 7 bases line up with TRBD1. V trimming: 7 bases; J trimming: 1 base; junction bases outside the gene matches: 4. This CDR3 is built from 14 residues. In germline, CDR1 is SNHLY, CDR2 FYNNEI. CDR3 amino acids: CASTLDRSNQPQHF. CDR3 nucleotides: TGTGCCAGCACCCTGGACAGGAGCAATCAGCCCCAGCATTTT.

The CDR3 bases are TGCGCCAGCAGCCAAGACGGGCCCGGTTTTACTTTCTTT. Residues: CASSQDGPGFTFF. The rearrangement links TRBV4-1 to TRBJ1-1; D not resolved. CDR3 size: 13 residues. V lost 0 bases and J lost 12, with 14 bases in between. Per germline, CDR1 MGHRA and CDR2 YSYEKL.

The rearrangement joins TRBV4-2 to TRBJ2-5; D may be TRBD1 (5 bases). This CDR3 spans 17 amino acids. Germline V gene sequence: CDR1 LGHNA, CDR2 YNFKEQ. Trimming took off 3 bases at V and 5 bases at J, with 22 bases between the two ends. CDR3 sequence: CASSHPNPQGFDETQYF. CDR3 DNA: TGTGCCAGCAGCCATCCCAATCCGCAGGGCTTCGACGAGACCCAGTACTTC.

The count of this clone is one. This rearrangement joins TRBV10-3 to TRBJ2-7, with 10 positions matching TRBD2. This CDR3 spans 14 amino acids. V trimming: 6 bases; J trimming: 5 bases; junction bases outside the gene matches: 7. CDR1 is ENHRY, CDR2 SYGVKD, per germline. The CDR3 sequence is CAIRRTSGHDEQYF. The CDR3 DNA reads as TGTGCCATCAGGCGGACTAGCGGACATGACGAGCAGTACTTC.

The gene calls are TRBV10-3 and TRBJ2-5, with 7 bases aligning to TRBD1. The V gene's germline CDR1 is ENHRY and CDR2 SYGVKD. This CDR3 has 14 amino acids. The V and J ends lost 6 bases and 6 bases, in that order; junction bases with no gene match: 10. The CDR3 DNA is TGTGCCATCAGACGCGATACAGGGGAGAAGACCCAGTACTTC. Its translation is CAIRRDTGEKTQYF.

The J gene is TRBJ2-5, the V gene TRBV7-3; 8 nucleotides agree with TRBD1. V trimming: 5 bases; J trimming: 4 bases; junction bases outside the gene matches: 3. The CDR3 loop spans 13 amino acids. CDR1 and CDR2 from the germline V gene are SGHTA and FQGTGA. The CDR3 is CASSPGQGETQYF. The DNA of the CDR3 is TGTGCCAGCAGCCCTGGACAGGGAGAGACCCAGTACTTC. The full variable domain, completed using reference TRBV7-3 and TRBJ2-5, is GAGVSQTPSNKVTEKGKYVELRCDPISGHTALYWYRQSLGQGPEFLIYFQGTGAADDSGLPNDRFFAVRPEGSVSTLKIQRTERGDSAVYLCASSPGQGETQYFGPGTRLLVL.

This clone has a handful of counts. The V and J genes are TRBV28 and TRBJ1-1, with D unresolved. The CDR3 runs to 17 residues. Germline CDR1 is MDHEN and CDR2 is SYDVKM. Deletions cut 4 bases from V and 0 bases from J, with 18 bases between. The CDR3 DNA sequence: TGTGCCAGCAGTTACCGACATACGCTATTAGTGAACACTGAAGCTTTCTTT. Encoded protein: CASSYRHTLLVNTEAFF.

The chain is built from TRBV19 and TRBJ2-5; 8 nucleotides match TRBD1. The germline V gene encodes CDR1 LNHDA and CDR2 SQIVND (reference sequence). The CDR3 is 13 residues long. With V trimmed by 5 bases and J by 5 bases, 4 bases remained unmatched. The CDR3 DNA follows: TGTGCCAGTAGTCAGGGGGCGCAGGAGACCCAGTACTTC. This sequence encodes CASSQGAQETQYF.

In DNA form, the CDR3 reads TGTGCCAGCTCACGCTACAAGGACGGAGAGCAGTTCTTC. This codes for CASSRYKDGEQFF. The rearrangement joins TRBV18 to TRBJ2-1; D gene ambiguous. The CDR3 sequence is 13 residues long. Germline V CDR1 and CDR2: KGHSH, LQKENI. Trimming took 4 bases from V and 10 from J, leaving 14 bases between them.

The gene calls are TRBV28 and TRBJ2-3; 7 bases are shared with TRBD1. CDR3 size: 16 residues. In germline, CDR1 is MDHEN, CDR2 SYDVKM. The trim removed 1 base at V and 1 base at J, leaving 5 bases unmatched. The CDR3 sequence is CASSLLRTGRTDTQYF. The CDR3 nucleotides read TGTGCCAGCAGTTTATTAAGGACAGGTCGCACAGATACGCAGTATTTT.

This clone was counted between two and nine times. This CDR3 reads CASSFRDGSNYGYTF. CDR3 DNA: TGTGCCAGCAGCTTCCGGGACGGTTCTAACTATGGCTACACCTTC. The chain is built from TRBV7-8 and TRBJ1-2; tentatively, D is TRBD1 (5 bases). The CDR3 consists of 15 residues. Deletions cut 3 bases from V and 0 bases from J, with 11 bases between. CDR1 SGHVS and CDR2 FQNEAQ come from the germline V gene. Full variable domain (remainder filled in from reference TRBV7-8 and TRBJ1-2): GAGVSQSPRYKVAKRGQDVALRCDPISGHVSLFWYQQALGQGPEFLTYFQNEAQLDKSGLPSDRFFAERPEGSVSTLKIQRTQQEDSAVYLCASSFRDGSNYGYTFGSGTRLTVV.

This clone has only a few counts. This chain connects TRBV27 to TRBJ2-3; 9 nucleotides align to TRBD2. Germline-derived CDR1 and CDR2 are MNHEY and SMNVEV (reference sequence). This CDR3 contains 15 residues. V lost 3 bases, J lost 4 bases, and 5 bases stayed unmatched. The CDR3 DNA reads TGTGCCAGCAGTTTTGTTAGCGGGAGAGCAGATACGCAGTATTTT. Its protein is CASSFVSGRADTQYF.

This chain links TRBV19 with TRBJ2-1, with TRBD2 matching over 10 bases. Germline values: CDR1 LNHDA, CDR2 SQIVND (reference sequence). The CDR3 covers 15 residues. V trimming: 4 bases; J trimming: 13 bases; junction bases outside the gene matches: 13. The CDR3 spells CASSSGGTSATPQFF. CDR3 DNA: TGTGCCAGTAGTAGTGGTGGGACTAGCGCTACGCCTCAGTTCTTC.